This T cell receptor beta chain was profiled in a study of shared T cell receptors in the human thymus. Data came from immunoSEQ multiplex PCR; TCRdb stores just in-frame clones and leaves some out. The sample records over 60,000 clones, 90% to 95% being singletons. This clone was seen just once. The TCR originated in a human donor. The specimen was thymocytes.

In DNA, the CDR3 is TGTGCCAGCAGCTACAGGGGAGGCCCTGACGGGGAGCTGTTTTTT. This encodes CASSYRGGPDGELFF. V usage is TRBV5-6 and J usage is TRBJ2-2, with D tentatively TRBD1 (7 bases). The length of the CDR3 is 15 residues. Germline lookup yields CDR1 SGHDT and CDR2 YYEEEE. V lost 3 bases and J 7 bases, leaving 16 bases between the germline ends.